The entry that follows covers one TCR beta chain sequence. Its cognate antigen has yet to be identified. No base-level quality is on record; no much larger clone is a single base apart. These data are taken from a study of cytomegalovirus exposure and HLA in healthy donors (dated by TCRdb to about 2017). About the study as a whole: An earlier analysis of some 600 of the donors reported under 300 Gb of sequence data and 117 million unique TCR beta sequences obtained from about 170 million T cells. Around 330 gigabases of sequencing data and approximately 91 million unique TCR sequences made up an early release that covered approximately 700 HLA-typed donors. Among the roughly 400 genotyped donors, 75% to 90% belonged to the genetic ancestry cluster associated with self-reported Caucasian donors. The study aimed to test whether cataloging public T cell receptors could reveal signatures of past pathogen exposure. The T cell repertoires of 666 subjects were profiled by immunosequencing and related to cytomegalovirus serostatus. Along with the approximately 670-subject first cohort, a separate validation cohort of around 120 different subjects was used. High-throughput TCR immunosequencing, statistical association of individual TCRs with disease status, and machine learning were combined to predict cytomegalovirus infection status. To study patterns of TCR occurrence, a later analysis re-analyzed previously published TCR beta repertoires from just over 650 donors and added high-resolution HLA genotyping. Rather than drawing on any new phenotypic data, the later analysis identified candidate immune exposures from TCR beta sequences and the way those sequences occurred across donors. To decide whether each TCR beta V gene segment behaved as functional or pseudogenic, an earlier analysis of over 500 of the donors relied on high-throughput TCR beta sequencing. Donor age, sex, ethnicity and CMV serostatus were compiled together with the repertoire data. In a later genetic analysis, genome-wide SNP genotypes for about 55% of the roughly 700 donors were used, and that subset was treated as a discovery cohort. Every discovery cohort repertoire had been produced on one sequencing platform. Both class I and class II loci were covered by HLA typing, at four-digit resolution. The number of donors typed differed by locus, with about 620-630 for A, B, C, DRB1 and DQB1, more than 500 for DQA1, over 600 for DPA1, and approximately 470 for DPB1. Because of strong linkage in the cohort, roughly five DR-DQ haplotypes were treated as single units for association and clustering. Among 350 to 400 genotyped donors of the cohort, an average of about 240,000 unique TCR beta nucleotide sequences were sequenced per donor, roughly 20% of them non-productive. The investigation overall reported the following: According to a later analysis, parvovirus B19, influenza, CMV and Epstein-Barr virus appeared linked to several top co-occurrence clusters. This cohort had only TCR beta chains sequenced, and the lack of alpha or paired-chain data limited which features could be detected. According to the authors, the approach could potentially be generalized to other disease states and immunological phenotypes. V-gene and J-gene trimming of TCR beta chains was associated with a missense DCLRE1C variant in a later genetic analysis, and the association was replicated in an independent cohort. Three of the identified cytomegalovirus-associated TCR beta chains were confirmed in vitro to be specific for cytomegalovirus antigens. A further reported finding was that TCR beta sequences accurately predicted the HLA-A and HLA-B alleles for most subjects in the first cohort. Strong co-occurrence of HLA alleles, especially DR and DQ, made assigning TCR associations to individual alleles difficult. The classifier was reported to diagnose cytomegalovirus status with high specificity and sensitivity in both the original cohort and the validation cohort. CMV serostatus was the only immune exposure information available for the cohort. In a later analysis, most CMV-associated TCR beta chains were found to appear HLA-restricted, with HLA associations seemingly driven largely by CMV exposure. Linkage disequilibrium might explain the correlated functional status among segregating V segments, but an unknown experimental factor could not be ruled out. Most TCR sequences were seen in very few donors, while some public TCRs were found in many individuals. The sequencing pipeline was judged likely to have produced a cluster of highly shared sequence variants as a technical artifact. An earlier analysis of some 590 of the donors showed that most TCR beta V segments appeared in productive rearrangements either about 87% or about 30% of the time, which broadly matched IMGT annotations. The study gave a list of under 200 TCR beta chains associated with cytomegalovirus. A later analysis associated about 17,000 TCR beta sequences with specific HLA alleles at a false discovery rate of 0.05. In a later analysis, TCR association rates were found to vary across HLA loci, with the most associated TCRs seen for DRB1 alleles and the fewest for HLA-C alleles. Some 16 rarely observed V segments, including chromosome 9 orphons, were excluded from the earlier analysis of several hundred of the donors because counts were too low. Because the 87-base-pair reads could not distinguish some IMGT-functional V segments, including TRBV6-2 and TRBV6-3, those segments were excluded. Because HLA typing was missing for some donors at each locus, association tests included only the typed subset. Compared with equally common non-associated chains, HLA-associated TCR beta chains in a later analysis were more clonally expanded and had lower generation probabilities. Roughly uniform sequencing depth across donors was assumed in presence/absence analyses, although this assumption may not hold. Compared with the approximately 720-donor mean, donors in an Asian-associated ancestry cluster had fewer N-insertions in productive TCRs, according to a later genetic analysis.

The CDR3 numbers 14 residues from cysteine through phenylalanine. Only the CDR3 DNA stays, 42 bases, in frame from base 1. The germline V gene (reference sequence) gives CDR1 as SEHNR and CDR2 as FQNEAQ. The V and J ends are trimmed by 11 bases and 7 bases, leaving 24 bases between them. The cohort was made up of roughly 670 healthy bone marrow donors. All cohort members were sampled while nominally healthy, although unrecorded immune exposures were likely present. The donor was CMV seropositive and belonged to the group of 250 to 350 seropositive cohort members. A peripheral blood sample was provided by each donor, and peripheral blood mononuclear cells were used for TCR beta sequencing. Genomic DNA was extracted from the blood cell samples with the Qiagen DNeasy Blood Extraction Kit. Receptor amplification or capture employed the immunoSEQ multiplex PCR assay. A mixture of 60 forward primers for TCR Vbeta segments and 13 reverse primers for TCR Jbeta segments was used in the multiplex PCR. The CDR3 region of rearranged TCR beta genes was amplified from genomic DNA with a multiplex PCR assay. The amplified TCR beta libraries were sequenced on the Illumina HiSeq System as 87-base-pair reads. Under the source paper's analysis protocol: Across the 666 repertoires, a later analysis counted roughly 77 million unique TCR beta chains, 9.5 million to 12 million of which were shared by at least two donors. To remove PCR and sequencing errors, raw reads were error-corrected and collapsed into unique sequences using a nearest-neighbor algorithm that merged closely related sequences. Alignment of CDR3 sequences to IMGT reference sequences was used to assign V, D and J gene segments. For a sequence to be retained, at least a six-nucleotide match to both a V gene segment and a J gene segment was required. Rearrangements were classified as productive when the CDR3 lacked stop codons and remained in frame with V and J, and all other rearrangements were classified as non-productive. Following IMGT convention, CDR3 was defined as the stretch from the second conserved V-encoded cysteine up to the conserved J-encoded phenylalanine. Sequences without an unambiguous match to a single V gene segment were excluded from the earlier analysis of 500 to 700 of the donors. In an earlier analysis of approximately 590 of the donors, V segments were called functional above 56.7% productive rearrangements and were called segregating when the between-donor standard deviation exceeded 5%. A statistical classification framework was developed to diagnose cytomegalovirus status using the catalog of TCR beta chain sequences. V and J gene assignment, in a later analysis, came from comparing TCR nucleotide sequences with IMGT/GENE-DB human TR gene sequences. A later analysis assigned CDR3 sequences and most-parsimonious VDJ recombination scenarios with the TCRdist pipeline. A later analysis defined each TCR beta chain by its CDR3 amino acid sequence plus V-gene family, and excluded reads lacking a unique V-gene family. In a later analysis, around 650 highly shared, low-generation-probability nucleotide sequences were removed to address suspected cross-contamination and a sequencing artifact. For each public chain, a later analysis derived a clonal expansion index from normalized ranks of inferred template counts within each repertoire. In a later analysis, generation probabilities were computed with a VDJ recombination model fitted to out-of-frame rearrangements, and the resulting probabilities were checked against IGoR. In a later analysis, hypergeometric tests were used to score TCR-TCR, TCR-HLA and TCR-CMV co-occurrence, with a repertoire-size bias correction applied to TCR pairs. In a later analysis, false discovery rates were estimated by permuting HLA or CMV assignments 20 times. In a later analysis, co-occurring TCRs were grouped using DBSCAN, with TCRdist sequence similarity added in when clustering inside HLA-allele-positive subsets. For co-occurrence clustering, repertoires with fewer than 30,000 or more than 120,000 public chains were excluded, along with five repertoires with anomalous nucleotide sharing. TCRdb provides this immuneACCESS table in a form limited to in-frame rearrangements. Some clones are lacking; in checked studies, under half of them reflect an unresolved V gene, and why the rest are absent is not known. That table furnishes V, J and clone size, whereas the DNA furnished D and trimming. Present in this sample are about 140,000 clones, approximately 80% of which were seen just once. Of the sample, around 1.5% falls within the top ten clones.

This receptor chain uses TRBV7-9 and TRBJ2-7, and perhaps TRBD1 as D gene, on 6 matching bases. The sequencing sample was made of PBMCs. This receptor was identified in a man aged 30 to 45 in good health and CMV-seropositive. CDR3 loop: CAGALTGPIEEQYF. The sequence in DNA is TGTGCCGGAGCATTAACAGGGCCAATTGAAGAGCAGTACTTC.